There are a few counts of the clone carrying this T cell receptor beta chain. Its antigen is unknown. These data belong to a study of blood T cells in healthy people across ages. Background on the study: Using template switching, researchers captured about one barcoded beta molecule for each two T cells. General study results and limits: From one million sequenced T cells, diversity estimates were lower bounds. Samples with more naive T cells showed higher observed beta diversity.

The authors ran a second PCR of about 6 to 12 cycles using a sample-barcoded 5' primer and a J-beta primer mix. TCRdb redid the calling of the 5' RACE reads with MiXCR, one entry per CDR3 protein. The profile shows around 690,000 distinct CDR3 sequences, roughly 53% of them singletons. At least 7 million PBMCs were isolated per sample. Sequencing input: blood. The clonotype comes from a man aged 55 to 69 in good health.

DNA for the CDR3: TGCAGTGCTAGGCTCAGCTCCTACGAGCAGTACTTC. This sequence encodes CSARLSSYEQYF. This sequence joins TRBV20-1 and TRBJ2-7; D uncertain. This CDR3 is built from 12 residues. Germline V lookup: CDR1 DFQATT, CDR2 SNEGSKA (reference sequence). Trimming shortened V by 3 bases and J by 0 bases, and 6 bases separated the two germline ends.